The present TCR beta chain was sequenced within a study of blood T cell repertoires in COVID-19. Per the original data handling: Amplification of reference gene primers provided the estimated nucleated cell counts. Using immunoSEQ multiplex PCR, the repertoire was profiled, and TCRdb retains in-frame clones only, with some absent. From that table come the V and J calls and clone size; the DNA was used to work out D and trimming. The sample has under 75,000 clones; 76% are singletons. V shed 5 bases and J shed 1 base, with 13 bases lying between them. The CDR3 sequence is 15 residues long. Looked up from germline, CDR1 is MNHEY and CDR2 is SMNVEV (reference sequence).

The sequenced sample consisted of peripheral blood. The TCR originated in a woman older than 75 with acute or convalescent COVID-19. The chain couples TRBV27 to TRBJ2-3; D unclear. The DNA of the CDR3 is TGTGCCAGCAGTAGACTGGCGCTGGGCACAGATACGCAGTATTTT. Encoded protein: CASSRLALGTDTQYF.